A selection of T cell receptor beta chains follows, all from one sample in a study of T-cell memory formation after mild COVID-19. TCRdb re-derived calls from the 5' RACE reads in MiXCR, one entry per CDR3 protein. Counted here are 500,000 to 600,000 distinct CDR3 sequences, about a sixth occurring once; the ten biggest clones make up about 12%. What was sequenced was PBMCs or a T cell subset sorted from them (not recorded which). The receptors come from an adult woman who had mild COVID-19 (a few samples of this study predate the infection). Cell type and time point are not known. Both conserved end residues are part of each CDR3. The order of the fields is V gene, CDR3 length, CDR3 protein.

V gene: TRBV4-3; CDR3 length: 17; CDR3 protein: CASSQDSLAGITGELFF
V gene: TRBV10-3; CDR3 length: 14; CDR3 protein: CATSRDYLYNEQFF
V gene: TRBV21-1; CDR3 length: 15; CDR3 protein: CASSKVPDSSYEQYF
V gene: TRBV5-1; CDR3 length: 16; CDR3 protein: CASSPWTSGNYYEQYF
V gene: TRBV9; CDR3 length: 13; CDR3 protein: CASSEGSGVIQYF
V gene: TRBV7-2; CDR3 length: 18; CDR3 protein: CASSLFRERRRGGGSQYF
V gene: TRBV7-9; CDR3 length: 15; CDR3 protein: CASSYSTGGNTEAFF
V gene: TRBV5-6; CDR3 length: 16; CDR3 protein: CASRPGLAENTGELFF
V gene: TRBV12-3/TRBV12-4; CDR3 length: 12; CDR3 protein: CASSVLPETQYF
V gene: TRBV4-1; CDR3 length: 17; CDR3 protein: CASSQDSWGTVNYGYTF